These 12 T cell receptor beta chains were all obtained from the same sample, sequenced in a study of PD-1 blockade in classical Hodgkin lymphoma (dated by TCRdb to about 2020). What this sample's time point label stands for: cycle 2 day 1 (C2D1) of nivolumab. Every trial patient had relapsed after autologous stem cell transplantation, and cohorts A, B and C differed in prior brentuximab vedotin exposure. The method behind the library was the immunoSEQ multiplex PCR assay. TCRdb provides this immuneACCESS table in a form limited to in-frame rearrangements. Some clones are lacking; in checked studies, under half of them reflect an unresolved V gene, and why the rest are absent is not known. For this sample there are fewer than 50,000 clones; roughly 86% appear just once. About 5.5% of the sample belongs to the ten largest clones. The material was peripheral blood mononuclear cells (PBMCs), obtained before the second cycle of nivolumab. The receptors originated from a human donor with classical Hodgkin lymphoma.

The genes are TRBV28 and TRBJ2-7, with D possibly being TRBD2 (7 bases). This CDR3 contains 14 residues. Trimming took 5 bases from V and 9 from J, leaving 20 bases between them. CDR1 is MDHEN and CDR2 is SYDVKM in the germline V gene. The CDR3 DNA reads as TGTGCCAGCAGTAGAGGGGGGGTGGCATTGGTGCAGTACTTC. Translating it yields CASSRGGVALVQYF.

This rearrangement joins TRBV7-3 to TRBJ2-2; D is undetermined. CDR3 length: 13 amino acids. Germline CDR1 reads SGHTA; CDR2 reads FQGTGA. V was cut by 5 bases and J by 6 bases, with 10 bases left in between. In DNA, the CDR3 is TGTGCCAGCAGCCCTGCAGTCGCCGGGGAGCTGTTTTTT. It codes for CASSPAVAGELFF.

The chain joins TRBV7-6 to TRBJ2-7, with a tentative D call TRBD1 (5 bases). CDR3 length: 15 amino acids. Germline lookup yields CDR1 SGHVS and CDR2 FNYEAQ. The ends were cut back, 5 bases at V and 0 bases at J, with 14 bases in the middle. The chain's CDR3 is CASSTGPSSSYEQYF. The CDR3 DNA is TGTGCCAGCAGCACAGGACCATCAAGCTCCTACGAGCAGTACTTC.

This clone came up once. This sequence joins TRBV4-1 and TRBJ1-2; TRBD1 matches 10 bases. This CDR3 comprises 15 residues. Per germline, CDR1 MGHRA and CDR2 YSYEKL. Unmatched junction bases numbered 13, after V lost 9 bases and J lost 6 bases. CDR3 in DNA: TGCGCCAGTCTGGGTCCGGGACAGGGGCATGATGGCTACACCTTC. Translating it yields CASLGPGQGHDGYTF.

This rearrangement joins TRBV6-5 to TRBJ2-7; 7 bases are a match to TRBD1. CDR3 length equals 14 residues. Per germline, CDR1 MNHEY and CDR2 SVGAGI. The V segment lost 3 bases and the J segment 3 bases; nucleotides outside the gene matches: 5. CDR3 amino acids: CASSYQGGLYEQYF. The CDR3 DNA is TGTGCCAGCAGTTATCAAGGGGGCCTCTACGAGCAGTACTTC.

The chain carries TRBV11-2 and TRBJ2-3; 7 bases are shared with TRBD2. This CDR3 is 17 amino acids long. The germline CDR1 and CDR2 sequences are SGHAT and FQNNGV. V gave up 0 bases and J gave up 1 base; unmatched junction bases: 7. CDR3 in amino acids: CASSLELAREGTDTQYF. Here the CDR3 DNA reads TGTGCCAGCAGCTTAGAACTCGCCCGGGAGGGCACAGATACGCAGTATTTT.

V gene TRBV28 combines with J gene TRBJ2-1, with D possibly matching TRBD1 (5 bases). The CDR3 loop spans 15 amino acids. Germline V gene data show CDR1 as MDHEN and CDR2 as SYDVKM. V was pared by 3 bases and J by 9 bases, with 18 bases between. The CDR3 loop reads CASSFVGVGLGEQFF. In nucleotides, the CDR3 is TGTGCCAGCAGTTTTGTAGGGGTGGGGTTAGGTGAGCAGTTCTTC.

This clone turned up a few times. The genes are TRBV7-3 and TRBJ1-5, with D unresolved. The CDR3 has 12 amino acids. V lost 1 base, J lost 3 bases, and 1 base lay in between. CDR1 is SGHTA, CDR2 FQGTGA, per germline. CDR3 in amino acids: CASSLNNQPQHF. Here the CDR3 DNA reads TGTGCCAGCAGCTTAAACAATCAGCCCCAGCATTTT.

This chain joins TRBV28 and TRBJ1-2; 7 bases agree with TRBD1. V shed 0 bases, J shed 4 bases, and the junction held 8 bases outside the gene matches. The CDR3 has 16 residues. CDR1 is MDHEN, CDR2 SYDVKM, per germline. The CDR3 protein is CASSLWGRQGVYGYTF. CDR3 bases: TGTGCCAGCAGTTTATGGGGGCGACAGGGCGTCTATGGCTACACCTTC.

The chain employs TRBV6-6 and TRBJ2-3; TRBD2 might be the D (6 bases). The V gene lost 11 bases and the J gene lost 3 bases, with 18 bases spanning the gap. Germline CDR1 is MNHNY and CDR2 is SVGAGI (reference sequence). The length of the CDR3 is 14 residues. The CDR3 is CASQVAGRTDTQYF. CDR3 nucleotide sequence: TGTGCCTCACAGGTGGCAGGGAGGACAGATACGCAGTATTTT.

This chain connects TRBV4-1 to TRBJ1-5; TRBD1 might be the D (5 bases). Germline V gene data show CDR1 as MGHRA and CDR2 as YSYEKL. The CDR3 is made up of 14 amino acids. V was trimmed by 0 bases and J by 6 bases, leaving 9 bases between them. In nucleotides, the CDR3 is TGCGCCAGCAGCCAAGACAGGGACTCTCAGCCCCAGCATTTT. Amino acid sequence: CASSQDRDSQPQHF.

This clone was found once. The chain uses TRBV7-2 and TRBJ2-1, with 12 bases that match TRBD2. The germline V gene has CDR1 SGHTA and CDR2 FQGNSA. CDR3 length equals 17 residues. Losses at the gene ends were 2 bases for V and 2 bases for J; bases not matched to a gene: 4. This chain's CDR3 is CASSLSSGGETYNEQFF. CDR3 DNA: TGTGCCAGCAGCTTATCTAGCGGGGGGGAAACCTACAATGAGCAGTTCTTC.